This T cell receptor beta chain is from a study of T and B cells in COVID-19 patients. At the level of the study: Median age was approximately 33 years in the recovered cohort and 67 years in the active-infection cohort. Of under 25 active-infection patients, some 11 were critically ill with mechanical ventilation or extracorporeal membrane oxygenation. In the active-infection cohort, about 90% of the roughly 20 patients had comorbidities linked to unfavorable COVID-19 outcome. General study results and limits: At recovery TRB diversity and richness exceeded healthy donors, after highly clonal active COVID-19 repertoires.

Multiplex PCR with BIOMED2 TRB-A/B primer pools amplified TRB rearrangements. TCRdb called the multiplex PCR reads again in MiXCR, with one record for every CDR3 protein. The table shows under 6,000 distinct CDR3 sequences, with 25% to 30% occurring only once. From blood, about 240-550 ng of genomic DNA served as TRB template. This clonotype was seen a handful of times. What it binds is unknown. Germline assignment: CDR1 SGHVT and CDR2 SQSDAQ. The CDR3 runs to 15 residues. With V trimmed by 3 bases and J by 5 bases, 6 bases remained unmatched. Source material: blood. This clonotype originated in a human donor with active COVID-19. This chain joins TRBV7-4 and TRBJ2-5; TRBD1 matches at 10 bases. The CDR3 nucleotides are TGTGCCAGCAGCTTCACGACAGGGGGCAGGGAGACCCAGTACTTC. Residues: CASSFTTGGRETQYF.